One sample yielded the 20 T cell receptor beta chains listed below, sequenced in a study of T cells in localized non-small cell lung cancer. Only in-frame clones appear in the TCRdb table, and some are missing; sequencing was by immunoSEQ multiplex PCR. Here the sample spans 1,500 to 2,000 clones, about 25% being singletons. The source material was normal lung tissue next to the tumor, sampled before any cancer treatment. The source of these receptors is a male donor at least 60 years old with stage II squamous cell lung carcinoma.

This chain links TRBV28 with TRBJ2-7, with no clear D. The CDR3 is 15 residues long. The ends were cut back, 4 bases at V and 4 bases at J, with 17 bases in the middle. Germline CDR1 reads MDHEN; CDR2 reads SYDVKM. CDR3 residues: CASSSSGAEGYEQYF. The CDR3, as DNA: TGTGCCAGCAGTTCCTCCGGTGCAGAAGGGTACGAGCAGTACTTC.

CDR3 bases: TGTGCCAGCAGCTTCCCGGGCCTCATGACTAACTATGGCTACACCTTC. This sequence encodes CASSFPGLMTNYGYTF. The rearrangement joins TRBV11-3 to TRBJ1-2, with unresolved D. V lost 3 bases and J lost 0, with 14 bases in between. Germline CDR1 is SGHNT and CDR2 is YENEEA. The CDR3 consists of 16 residues.

The V and J genes are TRBV30 and TRBJ1-3, with D maybe TRBD1 (5 bases). Germline values: CDR1 GTSNPN, CDR2 SVGIG (reference sequence). V lost 4 bases to trimming and J lost 0 bases, with 16 bases between them. This CDR3 is built from 16 residues. CDR3 nucleotide sequence: TGTGCCTGGACCGATCGAGGGACTTACTCTGGAAACACCATATATTTT. This sequence encodes CAWTDRGTYSGNTIYF. Supplemented by reference TRBV30 and TRBJ1-3, the full variable domain reads SQTIHQWPATLVQPVGSPLSLECTVEGTSNPNLYWYRQAAGRGLQLLFYSVGIGQISSEVPQNLSASRPQDRQFILSSKKLLLSDSGFYLCAWTDRGTYSGNTIYFGEGSWLTVV.

V gene TRBV1 combines with J gene TRBJ1-2; the D call in the table, TRBD1, was not verified against the DNA. TRBV1 is tagged as a pseudogene. The length of the CDR3 is 13 residues. The CDR3 DNA sequence: TGCGCCAGCAGCCTGGGACAGGCTTATGGCTACACCTTC. Translated: CASSLGQAYGYTF.

This rearrangement joins TRBV1 to TRBJ2-5; the table gives TRBD1 as D, unverified against the DNA. TRBV1 is flagged as a pseudogene. The CDR3 has 17 amino acids. The CDR3 spells CASSQVQGLGYQETQYF. As DNA, the CDR3 is TGCGCCAGCAGCCAAGTCCAGGGTTTGGGGTACCAAGAGACCCAGTACTTC.

This clone has just a few counts. The rearrangement joins TRBV28 to TRBJ1-2, with TRBD1 identical over 8 bases. The CDR3 has 12 residues. V lost 7 bases to trimming and J lost 3 bases; unmatched junction nucleotides: 1. Per germline, CDR1 MDHEN and CDR2 SYDVKM. The CDR3 DNA is TGTGCCAGCAAGACAGGGGACTATGGCTACACCTTC. As protein: CASKTGDYGYTF.

The chain couples TRBV29-1 to TRBJ2-7, with 7 bases lining up with TRBD1. This CDR3 comprises 15 residues. Germline values: CDR1 SQVTM, CDR2 ANQGSEA. The V and J ends lost 4 bases and 2 bases, in that order; junction bases with no gene match: 11. The CDR3 region has the DNA TGCAGCGTTGCTTCGAACAGGGGATTCGCCTACGAGCAGTACTTC. The encoded protein is CSVASNRGFAYEQYF.

The genes are TRBV25-1 and TRBJ1-2; 7 nucleotides align to TRBD1. The CDR3 covers 16 residues. CDR1 MGHDK and CDR2 SYGVNS come from the germline V gene. V gave up 8 bases and J gave up 6 bases; unmatched junction bases: 18. The DNA for the CDR3 is TGTGCCAGCGAAATATTTATACAGGGGTACCCTAATGGCTACACCTTC. It yields the protein CASEIFIQGYPNGYTF.

This rearrangement joins TRBV9 to TRBJ1-1; a weak D match, TRBD1 (5 bases). Germline V gene data show CDR1 as SGDLS and CDR2 as YYNGEE. The V and J ends lost 5 bases and 0 bases respectively, with 14 bases between them. The CDR3 sequence is 15 residues long. This chain's CDR3 is CASSVPGTLNTEAFF. The CDR3 DNA sequence: TGTGCCAGCAGTGTACCAGGGACGCTGAACACTGAAGCTTTCTTT.

The chain uses TRBV19 and TRBJ1-2; tentatively, D is TRBD1 (6 bases). Deletions cut 7 bases from V and 3 bases from J, with 12 bases between. From germline, CDR1 is LNHDA and CDR2 SQIVND (reference sequence). The CDR3 contains 13 residues. In DNA, the CDR3 is TGTGCCAGTACCACCGGGACACACTATGGCTACACCTTC. This codes for CASTTGTHYGYTF.

This clone qualifies as medium-sized. V usage is TRBV11-3 and J usage is TRBJ1-3; TRBD1 aligns across 7 bases. Looked up from germline, CDR1 is SGHNT and CDR2 is YENEEA. V shed 5 bases and J 4 bases; nucleotides not matched to a gene: 5. The CDR3 covers 14 residues. The CDR3 DNA reads as TGTGCCAGCAGCGGCACAGGGGTCGGAAACACCATATATTTT. This gives the protein CASSGTGVGNTIYF.

This clone was seen a single time. This chain links TRBV25-1 with TRBJ2-2; 7 positions match TRBD1. Per germline, CDR1 MGHDK and CDR2 SYGVNS. Trimming removed 4 bases from V and 7 bases from J; junction bases left unmatched: 9. This CDR3 contains 15 residues. CDR3 residues: CASSGFDRAGGELFF. CDR3 DNA: TGTGCCAGCAGTGGCTTCGACAGGGCGGGCGGGGAGCTGTTTTTT.

The chain combines TRBV2 with TRBJ1-2, with 11 bases fitting TRBD1. The trim removed 6 bases at V and 3 bases at J, leaving 15 bases unmatched. This CDR3 comprises 18 residues. CDR1 SNHLY and CDR2 FYNNEI come from the germline V gene. For the CDR3, the DNA is TGTGCCAGCAGCGGAAGTATAGGACAGGGGGCCTATGACTATGGCTACACCTTC. Translating it yields CASSGSIGQGAYDYGYTF.

This clone has more than one count but fewer than ten. The chain couples TRBV10-3 to TRBJ2-6; 7 bases align to TRBD2. CDR1 and CDR2 from the germline V gene are ENHRY and SYGVKD. V shed 10 bases and J 0 bases; nucleotides not matched to a gene: 9. The CDR3 sequence is 16 residues long. The CDR3 region is CASREGLFSGANVLTF. Here the CDR3 DNA reads TGTGCCAGCAGGGAGGGGCTTTTCTCTGGGGCCAACGTCCTGACTTTC.

Within the sample, this clone is large. The CDR3 sequence is CASSSNPNTGELFF. The CDR3 region has the DNA TGTGCCAGCAGCTCCAACCCCAACACCGGGGAGCTGTTTTTT. This chain links TRBV11-3 with TRBJ2-2; D not certain. V was pared by 4 bases and J by 2 bases, with 8 bases between. The CDR3 covers 14 residues. The germline gives CDR1 SGHNT, CDR2 YENEEA.

V is TRBV5-1 and J is TRBJ1-3, with D possibly being TRBD1 (6 bases). V dropped 1 base and J dropped 0 bases, with 11 bases sitting between them. CDR1 and CDR2 (germline): SGHRS, YFSETQ. This CDR3 is built from 16 residues. The chain's CDR3 is CASSLSPGVSGNTIYF. In nucleotides, the CDR3 is TGCGCCAGCAGCTTGTCTCCAGGGGTCTCTGGAAACACCATATATTTT.

V gene TRBV11-3 combines with J gene TRBJ1-1; D is unclear. The germline V gene encodes CDR1 SGHNT and CDR2 YENEEA. The CDR3 has 14 amino acids. Trimming left V 5 bases short and J 1 base short, with 11 bases between. CDR3 region: CASSPRPTNTEAFF. The CDR3 DNA is TGTGCCAGCAGCCCCCGACCGACGAACACTGAAGCTTTCTTT.

By sample share, this clone is large. V usage is TRBV9 and J usage is TRBJ2-1, with 12 bases identical to TRBD2. Germline assignment: CDR1 SGDLS and CDR2 YYNGEE. This CDR3 has 12 amino acids. Unmatched junction bases numbered 3, after V lost 10 bases and J lost 7 bases. CDR3 nucleotide sequence: TGTGCCGGTGGACTAGCGGGGAATGAGCAGTTCTTC. Its protein is CAGGLAGNEQFF.

This clone is labeled as medium-sized (0.01 to 0.1%). The chain is built from TRBV11-3 and TRBJ2-1; D uncertain. V was pared by 3 bases and J by 4 bases, with 16 bases between. There are 16 residues in the CDR3. Germline assignment: CDR1 SGHNT and CDR2 YENEEA. The CDR3, as DNA: TGTGCCAGCAGCTTGGCGGAGCCTAGATTTTACAATGAGCAGTTCTTC. Translation: CASSLAEPRFYNEQFF.

Relative to its sample, this clone is medium-sized. V and J are TRBV9 and TRBJ2-7, with D perhaps TRBD1 (6 bases). The CDR3 spans 14 residues. Trimming left V 5 bases short and J 7 bases short, with 19 bases between. Germline assignment: CDR1 SGDLS and CDR2 YYNGEE. CDR3 in amino acids: CASRSSVAGVEQYF. The CDR3 DNA reads TGTGCCAGCAGGAGCTCCGTAGCAGGGGTTGAGCAGTACTTC.